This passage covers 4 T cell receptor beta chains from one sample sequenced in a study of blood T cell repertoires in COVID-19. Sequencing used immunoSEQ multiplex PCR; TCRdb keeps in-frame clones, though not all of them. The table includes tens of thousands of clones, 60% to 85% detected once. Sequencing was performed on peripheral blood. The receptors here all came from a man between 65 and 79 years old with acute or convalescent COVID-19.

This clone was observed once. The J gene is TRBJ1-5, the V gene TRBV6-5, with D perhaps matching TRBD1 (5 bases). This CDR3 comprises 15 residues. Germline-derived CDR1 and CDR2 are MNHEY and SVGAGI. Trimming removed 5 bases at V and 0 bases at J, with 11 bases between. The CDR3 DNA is TGTGCCAGCAGTCCCCGGGGGAATAGCAATCAGCCCCAGCATTTT. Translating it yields CASSPRGNSNQPQHF.

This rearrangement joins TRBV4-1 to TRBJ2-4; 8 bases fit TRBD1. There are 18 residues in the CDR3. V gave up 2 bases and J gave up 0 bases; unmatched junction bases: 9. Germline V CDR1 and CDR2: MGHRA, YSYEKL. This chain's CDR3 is CASSQLGQGLIAKNIQYF. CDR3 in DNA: TGCGCCAGCAGCCAACTCGGACAGGGACTTATAGCCAAAAACATTCAGTACTTC.

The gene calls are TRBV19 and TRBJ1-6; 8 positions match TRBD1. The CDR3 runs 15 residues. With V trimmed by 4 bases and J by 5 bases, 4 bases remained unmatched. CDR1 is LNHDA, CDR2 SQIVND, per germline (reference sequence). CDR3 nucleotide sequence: TGTGCCAGTAGTACACAGGGGGTGAATAATTCACCCCTCCACTTT. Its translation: CASSTQGVNNSPLHF.

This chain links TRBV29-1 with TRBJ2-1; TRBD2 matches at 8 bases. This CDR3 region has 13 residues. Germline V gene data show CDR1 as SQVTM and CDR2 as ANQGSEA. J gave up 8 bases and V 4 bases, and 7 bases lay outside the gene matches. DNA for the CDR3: TGCAGCGTTGCGGGAGGGCCTGGATATGAGCAGTTCTTC. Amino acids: CSVAGGPGYEQFF.